A single sample gave rise to the 20 T cell receptor beta chains below, sequenced in a study of OX40 agonist ivuxolimab in advanced cancers. Sequencing was performed with immunoSEQ multiplex PCR; in TCRdb, only in-frame clones are kept and a portion is missing. This table has tens of thousands of clones, about 88% appearing once. The sequenced sample was CD4+ or CD8+ T cells sorted from blood, obtained in a trial of the OX40 agonist ivuxolimab. These receptors were obtained from an adult with an advanced solid tumor such as melanoma, head and neck, liver or kidney cancer.

J is TRBJ2-7 and V is TRBV27, with 9 positions matching TRBD2. Germline CDR1 MNHEY, CDR2 SMNVEV (reference sequence). V lost 4 bases and J lost 6; bases outside the gene matches: 4. This CDR3 contains 13 residues. The DNA of the CDR3 is TGTGCCAGCAGTTGGACTAGCGTCGGCGAGCAGTACTTC. It specifies CASSWTSVGEQYF.

This clone has only a few counts. This chain connects TRBV7-6 to TRBJ1-4; D is possibly TRBD1 (5 bases). Germline V gene data show CDR1 as SGHVS and CDR2 as FNYEAQ. V shed 5 bases and J shed 7 bases, with 17 bases lying between them. CDR3 length: 15 amino acids. The CDR3, as DNA: TGTGCCAGCAGCGAGAGGGACCAGACGGTTGAAAAACTGTTTTTT. Encoded protein: CASSERDQTVEKLFF.

This chain's CDR3 is CASRWTDYGYTF. The CDR3 DNA reads TGCGCCAGCAGATGGACAGACTATGGCTACACCTTC. This chain links TRBV5-1 with TRBJ1-2, with D possibly TRBD1 on 6 matching bases. Trimming pared 5 bases from V and 3 bases from J, leaving 8 bases between. Germline assignment: CDR1 SGHRS and CDR2 YFSETQ. The CDR3 extends over 12 amino acids. The complete variable domain, with remaining parts taken from reference TRBV5-1 and TRBJ1-2, reads KAGVTQTPRYLIKTRGQQVTLSCSPISGHRSVSWYQQTPGQGLQFLFEYFSETQRNKGNFPGRFSGRQFSNSRSEMNVSTLELGDSALYLCASRWTDYGYTFGSGTRLTVV.

The gene calls are TRBV29-1 and TRBJ2-7; D is uncertain. Germline V gene sequence: CDR1 SQVTM, CDR2 ANQGSEA. Trimming stripped 6 bases from V and 0 bases from J, with 15 bases between. The CDR3 spans 14 residues. The CDR3 nucleotides read TGCAGCGTGGCCGGGTCTCGTAGCTCCTACGAGCAGTACTTC. This translates into CSVAGSRSSYEQYF.

This chain links TRBV19 with TRBJ2-2; D is tentatively TRBD1 or TRBD2 (5 bases each). Germline CDR1 and CDR2: LNHDA and SQIVND (reference sequence). Trimming removed 7 bases at V and 5 bases at J, with 11 bases between. This CDR3 spans 13 amino acids. Here the CDR3 DNA reads TGTGCCAGTAAGAGGGGCCGGACCGGGGAGCTGTTTTTT. Its protein product is CASKRGRTGELFF.

This clone was observed a single time. The chain couples TRBV30 to TRBJ1-4, with D unclear. V was shortened by 4 bases and J by 7 bases, with 10 bases between the two germline ends. Germline V gives CDR1 GTSNPN, CDR2 SVGIG (reference sequence). There are 12 residues in the CDR3. This chain's CDR3 is CAWTPGGEKLFF. The CDR3 DNA reads as TGTGCCTGGACCCCTGGAGGTGAAAAACTGTTTTTT.

The chain couples TRBV7-2 to TRBJ2-3; 13 nucleotides agree with TRBD2. Per germline, CDR1 SGHTA and CDR2 FQGNSA. Unmatched junction bases numbered 6, after V lost 3 bases and J lost 6 bases. CDR3 length: 16 amino acids. The CDR3 protein is CASSLLPGLAGDTQYF. For the CDR3, the DNA is TGTGCCAGCAGCTTGCTCCCGGGACTAGCGGGGGATACGCAGTATTTT.

This chain links TRBV4-1 with TRBJ2-1; D uncertain. The CDR3 spans 17 residues. Deletions cut 4 bases from V and 1 base from J, with 17 bases between. CDR1 is MGHRA and CDR2 is YSYEKL in the germline V gene. CDR3 protein: CASSPQLRPESYNEQFF. The CDR3 DNA is TGCGCCAGCAGCCCCCAACTACGGCCTGAATCCTACAATGAGCAGTTCTTC.

The chain recombines TRBV18 with TRBJ2-3; 9 positions match TRBD1. The CDR3 consists of 16 residues. V lost 1 base, J lost 4 bases, and 6 bases stayed unmatched. Germline CDR1 and CDR2: KGHSH and LQKENI. CDR3 loop: CASSPLDRGAADTQYF. The CDR3 nucleotides read TGTGCCAGCTCACCACTAGACAGGGGGGCGGCAGATACGCAGTATTTT.

V is TRBV6-5 and J is TRBJ1-1, with D unresolved. V was clipped by 6 bases and J by 1 base, with 3 bases between them. Germline assignment: CDR1 MNHEY and CDR2 SVGAGI. The length of the CDR3 is 11 residues. CDR3 DNA sequence: TGTGCCAGCAGAGGGAACACTGAAGCTTTCTTT. As protein: CASRGNTEAFF.

The CDR3 DNA is TGTGCCAGCTCACCCGGGGGGTTCACAGATACGCAGTATTTT. It encodes CASSPGGFTDTQYF. The chain uses TRBV18 and TRBJ2-3; 7 nucleotides line up with TRBD2. The trim removed 3 bases at V and 2 bases at J, leaving 2 bases unmatched. Germline V CDR1 and CDR2: KGHSH, LQKENI. The CDR3 is 14 amino acids.

The CDR3 DNA follows: TGTGCCAGCTCACCGGGACAGGGAGGGTCCTACGAGCAGTACTTC. Protein: CASSPGQGGSYEQYF. The chain combines TRBV18 with TRBJ2-7; 9 bases are a match to TRBD1. CDR3 length: 15 residues. The V gene's germline CDR1 is KGHSH and CDR2 LQKENI. The V gene end was trimmed by 3 bases and the J gene end by 1 base; junction bases not matched to a gene: 4.

This clone was observed a few times. The chain is built from TRBV30 and TRBJ1-5; D is ambiguous. V lost 0 bases to trimming and J lost 3 bases, with 3 bases between them. This CDR3 is 12 amino acids long. Germline V lookup: CDR1 GTSNPN, CDR2 SVGIG (reference sequence). CDR3 loop: CAWSVVNQPQHF. CDR3 coding DNA: TGTGCCTGGAGTGTCGTCAATCAGCCCCAGCATTTT.

The CDR3 DNA follows: TGTGCCAGCAGCTTAGTTCGGGAGAGGCTGTTCTTC. Translated: CASSLVRERLFF. This chain uses TRBV7-9 with TRBJ2-1, with a possible D match to TRBD2 (6 bases). Germline-derived CDR1 and CDR2 are SEHNR and FQNEAQ (reference sequence). The germline V and J ends were trimmed by 1 base and 15 bases, with 13 bases remaining between them. This CDR3 has 12 amino acids.

The J gene is TRBJ2-7, the V gene TRBV19, with a weak D call TRBD2 (6 bases). Germline V gene data show CDR1 as LNHDA and CDR2 as SQIVND (reference sequence). The CDR3 has 13 amino acids. V shed 11 bases and J shed 0 bases, with 14 bases lying between them. The CDR3 nucleotides are TGTGCCTGCGGGGTCCAGGGCTCCTACGAGCAGTACTTC. This codes for CACGVQGSYEQYF. Full variable domain (remainder filled in from reference TRBV19 and TRBJ2-7): DGGITQSPKYLFRKEGQNVTLSCEQNLNHDAMYWYRQDPGQGLRLIYYSQIVNDFQKGDIAEGYSVSREKKESFPLTVTSAQKNPTAFYLCACGVQGSYEQYFGPGTRLTVT.

The CDR3 nucleotides read TGTGCCAGCGCGGGACTAGCGGCCGGAGAGCAGTTCTTC. This gives the protein CASAGLAAGEQFF. The chain is built from TRBV27 and TRBJ2-1; TRBD2 agrees at 11 bases. Trimming at V came to 8 bases and at J to 10 bases, leaving 7 bases not matched to a gene. The V gene's germline CDR1 is MNHEY and CDR2 SMNVEV (reference sequence). The CDR3 totals 13 residues.

The chain joins TRBV29-1 to TRBJ2-5; the D is unclear. Germline V gives CDR1 SQVTM, CDR2 ANQGSEA. The CDR3 spans 14 residues. Between the trimmed V and J ends, which lost 1 base and 0 bases, there was a span of 9 bases. CDR3 amino acids: CSVEVQLYQETQYF. Here the CDR3 DNA reads TGCAGCGTTGAAGTACAGCTGTACCAAGAGACCCAGTACTTC.

DNA of the CDR3: TGTGCCAGCAGCCAAACAGGGGAGGGAGGCTACACCTTC. It translates to CASSQTGEGGYTF. The rearrangement uses TRBV2 and TRBJ1-2; 7 nucleotides match TRBD1. V shed 6 bases and J 8 bases; nucleotides not matched to a gene: 9. CDR3 length: 13 amino acids. The germline V gene has CDR1 SNHLY and CDR2 FYNNEI.

The chain recombines TRBV9 with TRBJ2-6; no clear D gene. Germline V gives CDR1 SGDLS, CDR2 YYNGEE. This CDR3 comprises 15 residues. Trimming cost V 0 bases and J 0 bases, with 4 bases left between them. CDR3 in DNA: TGTGCCAGCAGCGTAGTTAGCTCTGGGGCCAACGTCCTGACTTTC. It encodes CASSVVSSGANVLTF.

This chain links TRBV5-1 with TRBJ1-6; a weak D match, TRBD1 (6 bases). The CDR3 totals 15 residues. Germline loops: CDR1 SGHRS, CDR2 YFSETQ. Trimming removed 0 bases from V and 7 bases from J, with 11 bases in between. CDR3 nucleotide sequence: TGCGCCAGCAGCTTGGGTGGGGGGGCGAATTCACCCCTCCACTTT. It translates to CASSLGGGANSPLHF.